What follows are 24 T cell receptor beta chains derived from one specimen sequenced in a study of CD8 T cells in ankylosing spondylitis. TCRdb passed the 5' RACE reads through MiXCR, listing each CDR3 protein once. The sample has 400,000 to 450,000 distinct CDR3 sequences, 17% seen once; the top ten hold around 0.92%. Findings and limits, study-wide: One TCR beta motif, made up of roughly eight highly homologous variants, appeared characteristic of ankylosing spondylitis blood.

The antigens these receptors bind are not known. The material sequenced was blood, either unsorted or a sorted T cell fraction (not recorded which). All receptors derive from a male donor with ankylosing spondylitis.

This clonotype was recorded a few times. The chain joins TRBV5-5 to TRBJ2-1; 8 bases agree with TRBD2. After removal of 1 base from V and 7 bases from J, the junction contained 7 bases not matched to a gene. CDR1 and CDR2 (germline): SGHKS, YYEKEE (reference sequence). The CDR3 has 15 amino acids. CDR3 amino acids: CASSLMPSGSNEQFF. CDR3 coding DNA: TGTGCCAGCAGCTTGATGCCCAGCGGGAGTAATGAGCAGTTCTTC.

The table lists this clonotype with many counts. The chain couples TRBV24-1 to TRBJ1-5; 8 nucleotides agree with TRBD1. The CDR3 has 16 residues. CDR1 is KGHDR and CDR2 is SFDVKD in the germline V gene. V lost 3 bases to trimming and J lost 0 bases; unmatched junction nucleotides: 3. The CDR3 region is CATSDRTGGSNQPQHF. CDR3 DNA sequence: TGTGCCACCAGTGATCGCACAGGGGGTAGCAATCAGCCCCAGCATTTT.

This chain connects TRBV7-3 to TRBJ2-7; no clear D. This CDR3 is built from 15 residues. V lost 3 bases and J 1 base, leaving 13 bases between the germline ends. Germline values: CDR1 SGHTA, CDR2 FQGTGA. CDR3 in DNA: TGTGCCAGCAGCTTCCTTCAGGCTGCATCCTACGAGCAGTACTTC. Its protein product is CASSFLQAASYEQYF.

This rearrangement joins TRBV5-1 to TRBJ1-2; D uncertain. Germline V CDR1 and CDR2: SGHRS, YFSETQ. The CDR3 totals 13 residues. V was shortened by 2 bases and J by 0 bases, with 5 bases between the two germline ends. CDR3 in DNA: TGCGCCAGCAGCTTTCAGACTAACTATGGCTACACCTTC. As protein: CASSFQTNYGYTF.

This clonotype has at least ten counts. The chain links TRBV5-1 to TRBJ2-7; TRBD2 matches at 7 bases. V lost 5 bases and J lost 0; bases outside the gene matches: 5. Germline-derived CDR1 and CDR2 are SGHRS and YFSETQ. CDR3 size: 14 residues. The chain's CDR3 is CASRTSDPSYEQYF. CDR3 coding DNA: TGCGCCAGCAGAACTAGCGACCCCTCCTACGAGCAGTACTTC.

This clonotype was observed at least ten times. The chain couples TRBV29-1 to TRBJ2-1, with 14 bases fitting TRBD2. The CDR3 loop spans 16 amino acids. Germline-derived CDR1 and CDR2 are SQVTM and ANQGSEA. The J segment lost 7 bases and the V segment lost 4 bases, leaving 9 bases of the junction unmatched. As DNA, the CDR3 is TGCAGCGTTGGGCCCGGACTAGCGGGGGGCAGGAATGAGCAGTTCTTC. As protein: CSVGPGLAGGRNEQFF.

The V call is TRBV20-1, the J call TRBJ2-7, with 8 bases lining up with TRBD2. Germline V gene data show CDR1 as DFQATT and CDR2 as SNEGSKA (reference sequence). Trimming cost V 3 bases and J 2 bases; bases outside gene matches: 6. This CDR3 is built from 14 residues. CDR3 protein: CSASSLAGTYEQYF. DNA for the CDR3: TGCAGTGCTAGCAGCCTAGCGGGTACCTACGAGCAGTACTTC.

V gene TRBV6-1 combines with J gene TRBJ2-4, with a weak D call TRBD1 (8 bases). The length of the CDR3 is 17 residues. The germline V gene encodes CDR1 MNHNS and CDR2 SASEGT. V lost 5 bases and J 0 bases, leaving 17 bases between the germline ends. The CDR3 is CASSPTGAGVAKNIQYF. The CDR3 nucleotides read TGTGCCAGCAGTCCGACAGGGGCGGGGGTAGCCAAAAACATTCAGTACTTC.

This clonotype was found many times. Germline and junction disagree at one end, which may indicate a read error. The V and J genes are TRBV7-7 and TRBJ2-1, with no clear D. CDR1 and CDR2 from the germline V gene are SSHAT and FNYEAQ (reference sequence). The length of the CDR3 is 15 residues. The CDR3 sequence is CASSFLPNANNEQFF. In DNA form, the CDR3 reads TGTGCTAGCAGCTTTCTGCCAAATGCGAACAATGAGCAGTTCTTC.

This sequence joins TRBV12-5 and TRBJ2-3; 8 bases align to TRBD1. Germline CDR1 is LGHNT and CDR2 is FRNRAP. This CDR3 has 14 residues. V lost 5 bases, J lost 5 bases, and 6 bases stayed unmatched. CDR3 sequence (DNA): TGTGCTAGTGGTCCCGGGACAGGAATAGATACGCAGTATTTT. This encodes CASGPGTGIDTQYF. Full variable domain (rest looked up from reference TRBV12-5 and TRBJ2-3): DARVTQTPRHKVTEMGQEVTMRCQPILGHNTVFWYRQTMMQGLELLAYFRNRAPLDDSGMPKDRFSAEMPDATLATLKIQPSEPRDSAVYFCASGPGTGIDTQYFGPGTRLTVL.

In this sample, this clonotype turned up a few times. The rearrangement joins TRBV20-1 to TRBJ2-3; 11 nucleotides align to TRBD2. Germline V gives CDR1 DFQATT, CDR2 SNEGSKA (reference sequence). The CDR3 has 14 residues. V lost 5 bases, J lost 2 bases, and 3 bases stayed unmatched. The CDR3 region has the DNA TGCAGTGCTGTAGCGGGGGGGATCACAGATACGCAGTATTTT. Its translation is CSAVAGGITDTQYF.

Only a few counts were recorded for this clonotype. This chain uses TRBV29-1 with TRBJ1-4; D is undetermined. V was cut by 7 bases and J by 0 bases, with 12 bases left in between. The CDR3 totals 14 residues. The germline V gene has CDR1 SQVTM and CDR2 ANQGSEA. The CDR3 region is CSAGRGTTNEKLFF. The CDR3 nucleotides are TGCAGCGCTGGCCGCGGGACAACTAATGAAAAACTGTTTTTT.

This clonotype has only a few counts. The V gene is TRBV4-3, the J gene TRBJ2-7; the D gene is possibly TRBD1 (6 bases). The germline gives CDR1 LGHNA, CDR2 YSLEER. The CDR3 has 16 amino acids. Trimming pared 0 bases from V and 3 bases from J, leaving 15 bases between. The CDR3 loop is CASSQDTGTFSYEQYF. Written as DNA, the CDR3 is TGCGCCAGCAGCCAAGATACCGGGACATTCAGCTACGAGCAGTACTTC.

CDR3 sequence (DNA): TGTGCCAGCAGCTTAGCTGAGCCGGAAGCTGGGGATACGCAGTATTTT. Translated: CASSLAEPEAGDTQYF. The chain couples TRBV7-2 to TRBJ2-3; the D is unclear. The germline V gene has CDR1 SGHTA and CDR2 FQGNSA. V was pared by 0 bases and J by 6 bases, with 16 bases between. The CDR3 has 16 residues.

This clonotype was observed a few times. The chain uses TRBV3-1 and TRBJ2-3; D possibly corresponds to TRBD2 (7 bases). Germline V gives CDR1 LGHDT, CDR2 YNNKEL (reference sequence). The CDR3 has 17 amino acids. V lost 2 bases and J lost 3, with 18 bases in between. CDR3 DNA sequence: TGTGCCAGCAGCCAACGGCCTTCGCGGGGGCGGACAGATACGCAGTATTTT. Protein product: CASSQRPSRGRTDTQYF.

The chain carries TRBV24-1 and TRBJ2-1; D unresolved. This CDR3 comprises 15 residues. The ends were cut back, 3 bases at V and 0 bases at J, with 8 bases in the middle. The germline CDR1 and CDR2 sequences are KGHDR and SFDVKD. CDR3 DNA: TGTGCCACCAGTGATCTACAGAGCTCCTACAATGAGCAGTTCTTC. Its protein is CATSDLQSSYNEQFF.

V and J are TRBV10-3 and TRBJ1-2; maybe TRBD1 (6 bases). The CDR3 has 16 residues. In germline, CDR1 is ENHRY, CDR2 SYGVKD. V gave up 0 bases and J gave up 0 bases, with 11 bases separating them. DNA for the CDR3: TGTGCCATCAGTGAGTCAGGGGGGAGAGCTAACTATGGCTACACCTTC. Translated, it gives CAISESGGRANYGYTF.

The V and J genes are TRBV20-1 and TRBJ1-5; D is undetermined. The CDR3 totals 12 residues. Germline values: CDR1 DFQATT, CDR2 SNEGSKA (reference sequence). V was cut by 6 bases and J by 3 bases, with 9 bases left in between. CDR3 nucleotides: TGCAGTGCCAGCCCGTCCAATCAGCCCCAGCATTTT. It encodes CSASPSNQPQHF.

The J gene is TRBJ2-3, the V gene TRBV28; TRBD2 matches at 8 bases. Trimming removed 7 bases from V and 4 bases from J; junction bases left unmatched: 7. Germline V gives CDR1 MDHEN, CDR2 SYDVKM. This CDR3 spans 14 amino acids. DNA for the CDR3: TGTGCCAGCAACCGAGGCGGGAGGCCAGATACGCAGTATTTT. It specifies CASNRGGRPDTQYF.

CDR3 coding DNA: TGTGCCAGCAGCCCGGCGAGGACAGCTGGAAACACCATATATTTT. Amino acid sequence: CASSPARTAGNTIYF. The genes are TRBV5-6 and TRBJ1-3, with D perhaps TRBD1 (6 bases). V shed 4 bases and J shed 2 bases, with 13 bases lying between them. Germline CDR1 SGHDT, CDR2 YYEEEE. The CDR3 has 15 residues.

This clonotype was observed at least ten times. V usage is TRBV4-2 and J usage is TRBJ2-3, with 7 bases fitting TRBD2. With 0 bases clipped from V and 4 bases from J, the junction kept 4 bases outside the gene matches. The CDR3 length is 15 residues. Per the germline V gene, CDR1 is LGHNA and CDR2 is YNFKEQ. CDR3 bases: TGTGCCAGCAGCCAAGAGGCGGGAGACCCAGATACGCAGTATTTT. Amino acid sequence: CASSQEAGDPDTQYF.

This clonotype was counted a few times. The chain combines TRBV4-1 with TRBJ2-1, with D maybe TRBD2 (7 bases). CDR3 length: 16 residues. Germline V CDR1 and CDR2: MGHRA, YSYEKL. Trimming stripped 6 bases from V and 8 bases from J, with 23 bases between. CDR3 loop: CASRDSGGRAADEQFF. The CDR3 DNA sequence: TGCGCCAGCAGGGACAGCGGTGGGAGGGCCGCGGATGAGCAGTTCTTC.

This clonotype was seen more than once but under ten times. The chain joins TRBV7-8 to TRBJ2-7; 8 bases line up with TRBD2. CDR3 length: 17 residues. V gave up 0 bases and J gave up 5 bases; unmatched junction bases: 12. Looked up from germline, CDR1 is SGHVS and CDR2 is FQNEAQ. The CDR3: CASSLARLVAGSDEQYF. In DNA, the CDR3 is TGTGCCAGCAGCTTAGCCCGACTCGTAGCGGGAAGCGACGAGCAGTACTTC.

The rearrangement joins TRBV3-1 to TRBJ2-3, with 7 bases aligning to TRBD2. Germline V lookup: CDR1 LGHDT, CDR2 YNNKEL (reference sequence). J gave up 2 bases and V 4 bases, and 9 bases lay outside the gene matches. The CDR3 contains 16 residues. The CDR3 loop is CASSRLAGVNTDTQYF. The CDR3 DNA sequence: TGTGCCAGCAGCCGGTTGGCGGGAGTGAACACAGATACGCAGTATTTT.